The present T cell receptor beta chain was sequenced within a study of type 1 and type 2 diabetes patients. CDR1 is WNHNN and CDR2 is SYGVQD in the germline V gene (reference sequence). V dropped 5 bases and J dropped 5 bases, with 5 bases sitting between them. CDR3 length: 11 residues. The PCR template was genomic DNA. The TCR beta CDR3 region was amplified using 30 forward and 13 reverse primers. Each CDR3 protein gets one entry after TCRdb re-called the multiplex PCR reads with MiXCR. The sample contains 280,000 or so distinct CDR3 sequences, around 47% of which appear only once. This clonotype was detected ten times or more.

The sequencing input was peripheral blood mononuclear cells (PBMCs). The source is a man aged 18-30 years with type 2 diabetes. The genes are TRBV10-1 and TRBJ2-3; maybe TRBD1 (5 bases). This CDR3 is CASSTGDTQYF. The CDR3 DNA reads as TGCGCCAGCAGTACAGGAGATACGCAGTATTTT.